This T cell receptor beta chain was retrieved from a study of blood T cell repertoires in COVID-19. For the study at large: Samples representing acute and convalescent COVID-19 were sourced from the United States, Italy and Spain. The analysed material was cDNA or gDNA that came from T cells, B-cell-depleted T cells, or PBMCs.

During active infection, Seattle patients enrolled and were then monitored through disease. The V and J ends lost 2 bases and 5 bases respectively, with 10 bases between them. Looked up from germline, CDR1 is SGDLS and CDR2 is YYNGEE. The CDR3 runs to 14 residues. Authors' analysis steps: Amplified reference gene primers provided the basis for estimating nucleated cell counts. The repertoire was sequenced with immunoSEQ multiplex PCR; TCRdb's copy has only in-frame clones and lacks some. V and J calls and clone size follow that table, whereas D and trimming were derived from the DNA. The table includes 250,000 to 350,000 clones, roughly 90% detected once.

The origin of this receptor is a woman aged 25 to 45 with COVID-19, enrolled during active disease. The chain combines TRBV9 with TRBJ1-4; no reliable D call. Sequencing input: peripheral blood. The CDR3 bases are TGTGCCAGCAGCGTGTGGCCTTCGAATGAAAAACTGTTTTTT. This gives the protein CASSVWPSNEKLFF.